This T cell receptor (beta chain) emerged from a study of vaccination and CD4 T cells after COVID-19. Study as a whole: Post-diagnosis, post-COVID samples were collected after a median approximately 97 days, ranging 35 to 161.

Time point here: late sampling 161 to 241 days after vaccination in a few convalescent patients. MiXCR was run by TCRdb on the PCR reads, yielding one entry per CDR3 protein. Of approximately 30,000 distinct CDR3 sequences listed, 50% to 65% are singletons. The material sequenced was CD4+ T cells from blood, taken about 7 months after SARS-CoV-2 vaccination. The sequence came from a human donor who had recovered from COVID-19.

CDR3 region: CASSLLAGGAYNEQFF. DNA of the CDR3: TGTGCCAGCAGCTTGTTAGCGGGAGGGGCATACAATGAGCAGTTCTTC. The chain carries TRBV5-6 and TRBJ2-1; 11 bases are a match to TRBD2. V trimming: 1 base; J trimming: 4 bases; junction bases outside the gene matches: 4. The CDR3 runs to 16 residues. Per the germline V gene, CDR1 is SGHDT and CDR2 is YYEEEE.